This T cell receptor beta chain was recovered during a study of T cell repertoires in cytomegalovirus infection. V was pared by 1 base and J by 1 base, with 5 bases of the junction left unmatched. The length of the CDR3 is 17 residues. Looked up from germline, CDR1 is SEHNR and CDR2 is FQNEAQ (reference sequence). MiXCR, run by TCRdb on the reads, gives a single entry per CDR3 protein. This table has just under 550,000 distinct CDR3 sequences, about a quarter appearing once. This clonotype was sampled from a human donor in good health (CMV status not recorded). Some clones in this sample may be carry-over from other donors' samples. The rearrangement links TRBV7-9 to TRBJ1-5, with 9 bases aligning to TRBD1. Sequencing used PBMCs. CDR3 in amino acids: CASSLGRDRVSNQPQHF. Written as DNA, the CDR3 is TGTGCCAGCAGCTTAGGAAGGGACAGGGTCAGCAATCAGCCCCAGCATTTT.